Following are 6 T cell receptor beta chains from one sample sequenced in a study of identical twins. TCRdb reprocessed the 5' RACE reads via MiXCR and lists one record per CDR3 protein. The data hold some 440,000 distinct CDR3 sequences, with approximately 24% observed a single time. The sample was also linked to a second study, of T cells expressing NK-cell markers.

The specimen was CD4+ T cells sorted from blood. The receptors shown here come from a woman under 30 in good health.

The chain uses TRBV19 and TRBJ2-1; D may be TRBD1 or TRBD2 (5 bases each). Trimming cost V 7 bases and J 0 bases, with 10 bases left between them. The germline V gene encodes CDR1 LNHDA and CDR2 SQIVND (reference sequence). The CDR3 totals 14 residues. The CDR3 nucleotides are TGTGCCAGTACACGGGACCACTCCTACAATGAGCAGTTCTTC. Encoded protein: CASTRDHSYNEQFF.

On this clonotype itself: Compared with germline, one end of the junction differs, possibly owing to a read error. The V and J genes are TRBV20-1 and TRBJ1-1, with a tentative D call TRBD1 (5 bases). The germline gives CDR1 DFQATT, CDR2 SNEGSKA (reference sequence). This CDR3 has 12 residues. The DNA for the CDR3 is TGTGCAGAGTGGGGCAGGGAAGCTGAAGCTTTCTTT. It specifies CAEWGREAEAFF.

The J gene is TRBJ2-1, the V gene TRBV7-9; D unclear. Germline CDR1 is SEHNR and CDR2 is FQNEAQ (reference sequence). CDR3 length: 16 amino acids. The ends were cut back, 3 bases at V and 2 bases at J, with 14 bases in the middle. CDR3: CASSFGQPSPYNEQFF. CDR3 in DNA: TGTGCCAGCAGCTTTGGGCAGCCTTCCCCCTACAATGAGCAGTTCTTC.

This chain joins TRBV5-1 and TRBJ2-5, with D tentatively TRBD1 or TRBD2 (5 bases each). Trimming stripped 4 bases from V and 4 bases from J, with 17 bases between. From germline, CDR1 is SGHRS and CDR2 YFSETQ. CDR3 length equals 15 residues. The chain's CDR3 is CASSPGAATRETQYF. The CDR3 DNA reads TGCGCCAGCAGCCCCGGGGCCGCCACTAGAGAGACCCAGTACTTC.

This clonotype has more than one count but fewer than ten. V is TRBV20-1 and J is TRBJ1-5; D uncertain. Trimming took off 3 bases at V and 1 base at J, with 7 bases between the two ends. CDR1 and CDR2 (germline): DFQATT, SNEGSKA (reference sequence). The CDR3 length is 13 residues. In DNA, the CDR3 is TGCAGTGCTAGTAGTGAGAGCAATCAGCCCCAGCATTTT. Residues: CSASSESNQPQHF.

This clonotype was seen more than once but under ten times. This chain links TRBV10-3 with TRBJ2-3, with 8 bases matching TRBD2. V lost 7 bases and J lost 4; bases outside the gene matches: 10. Looked up from germline, CDR1 is ENHRY and CDR2 is SYGVKD. The CDR3 runs to 15 residues. The CDR3 nucleotides read TGTGCCATCAAGGGGAGACGGGAGGGCCCAGATACGCAGTATTTT. Translated: CAIKGRREGPDTQYF.